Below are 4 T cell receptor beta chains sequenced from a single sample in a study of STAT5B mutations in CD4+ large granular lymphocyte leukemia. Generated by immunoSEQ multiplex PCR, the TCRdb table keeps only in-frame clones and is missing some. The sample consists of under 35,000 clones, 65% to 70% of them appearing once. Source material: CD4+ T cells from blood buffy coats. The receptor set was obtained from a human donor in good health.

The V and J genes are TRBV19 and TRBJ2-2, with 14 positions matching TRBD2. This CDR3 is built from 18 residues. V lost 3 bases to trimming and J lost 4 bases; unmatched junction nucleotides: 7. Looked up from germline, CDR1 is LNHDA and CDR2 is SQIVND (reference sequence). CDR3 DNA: TGTGCCAGTAGTATTGGACTAGCGGGGGGATCAAGCACCGGGGAGCTGTTTTTT. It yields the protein CASSIGLAGGSSTGELFF.

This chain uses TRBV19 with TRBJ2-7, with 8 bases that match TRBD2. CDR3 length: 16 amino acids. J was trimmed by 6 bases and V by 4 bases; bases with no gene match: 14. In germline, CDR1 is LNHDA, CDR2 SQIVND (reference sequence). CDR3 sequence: CASSTASGGAYGEQYF. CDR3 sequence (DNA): TGTGCCAGTAGTACAGCGTCCGGGGGGGCCTACGGCGAGCAGTACTTC.

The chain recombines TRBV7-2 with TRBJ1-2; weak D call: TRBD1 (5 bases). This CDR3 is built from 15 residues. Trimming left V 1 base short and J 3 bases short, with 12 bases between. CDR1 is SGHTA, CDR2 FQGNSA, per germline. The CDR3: CASSLEAGPYYGYTF. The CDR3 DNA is TGTGCCAGCAGCTTAGAGGCAGGGCCCTACTATGGCTACACCTTC. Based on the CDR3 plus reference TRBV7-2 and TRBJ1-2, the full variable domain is GAGVSQSPSNKVTEKGKDVELRCDPISGHTALYWYRQSLGQGLEFLIYFQGNSAPDKSGLPSDRFSAERTGGSVSTLTIQRTQQEDSAVYLCASSLEAGPYYGYTFGSGTRLTVV.

The DNA for the CDR3 is TGCGCCAGCAGCTTGGCCATCGGAGATACGCAGTATTTT. Amino acid sequence: CASSLAIGDTQYF. This chain connects TRBV5-1 to TRBJ2-3, with D unresolved. Germline V CDR1 and CDR2: SGHRS, YFSETQ. The CDR3 length is 13 residues. The germline V and J ends were trimmed by 0 bases and 5 bases, with 7 bases remaining between them.